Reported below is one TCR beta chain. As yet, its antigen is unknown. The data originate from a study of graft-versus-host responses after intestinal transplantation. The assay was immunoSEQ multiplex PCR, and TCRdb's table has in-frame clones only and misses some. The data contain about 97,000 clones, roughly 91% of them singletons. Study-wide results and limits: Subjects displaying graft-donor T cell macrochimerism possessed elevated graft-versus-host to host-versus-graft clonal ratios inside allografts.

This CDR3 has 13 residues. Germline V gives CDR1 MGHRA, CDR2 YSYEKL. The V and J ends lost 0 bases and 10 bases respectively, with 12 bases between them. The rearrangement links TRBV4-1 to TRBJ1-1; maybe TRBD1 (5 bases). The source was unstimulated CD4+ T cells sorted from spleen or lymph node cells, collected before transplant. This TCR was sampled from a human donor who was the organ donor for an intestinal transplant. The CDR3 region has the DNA TGCGCCAGCAGCCAAGATTTTTATGGGGCAGCTTTCTTT. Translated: CASSQDFYGAAFF.